The clone carrying this T cell receptor (beta chain) was seen only a few times. As yet, its antigen is unknown. This entry belongs to a study of T cells in Graves' hyperthyroidism and ophthalmopathy. Amplified regions were TCR beta CDR3 sequences from RNA transcripts. In the first-round RT-PCR of the TCR CDR3, the HTBI primer set was used. TCRdb re-called the multiplex PCR reads through MiXCR, storing one row per CDR3 protein. The table has about 360,000 distinct CDR3 sequences, about 13% seen once; the top ten hold 9.2%. Regarding the study as a whole: Blood also contained most expanded thyroid clonotypes above 0.001.

The CDR3 covers 14 residues. Trimming pared 6 bases from V and 1 base from J, leaving 7 bases between. Germline V gene sequence: CDR1 LNHNV, CDR2 YYDKDF (reference sequence). Graves' hyperthyroidism qualified as stable when ophthalmopathy did not progress within 18 months. Not enrolled were patients with uncontrolled infection, other autoimmune disease, pregnancy or lactation. Source material for PBMCs was 9 to 10 ml fresh peripheral blood. This sequence originates from a woman in her late teens or twenties with Graves' hyperthyroidism. V is TRBV15 and J is TRBJ2-6, with unresolved D. Sequencing was carried out using blood. The CDR3 protein is CATSSMSGANVLTF. CDR3 coding DNA: TGTGCCACCAGTTCCATGTCTGGGGCCAACGTCCTGACTTTC.